The 5 T cell receptor beta chains given below trace back to one sample, sequenced in a study of blood T cells in healthy people across ages. The use of a sample-barcoded 5' primer and a J-beta primer mix characterized a second PCR of roughly 6 to 11 cycles. One entry per CDR3 protein results from TCRdb running MiXCR on the 5' RACE reads. Of 1.5 million to 2 million distinct CDR3 sequences in the sample, about 30% were seen once. Sequenced material: blood. These receptors all come from a woman aged 25 to 39 in good health.

The CDR3, as DNA: TGTGCCAGCAACGTGGTGGGGTCTGTCACCGGGGAGCTGTTTTTT. Translation gives CASNVVGSVTGELFF. V gene TRBV5-5 combines with J gene TRBJ2-2; D remains ambiguous. Germline V CDR1 and CDR2: SGHKS, YYEKEE (reference sequence). The CDR3 is 15 amino acids. Trimming pared 6 bases from V and 4 bases from J, leaving 16 bases between.

This clonotype was recorded a few times. The chain combines TRBV12-3 or TRBV12-4 with TRBJ2-1, with 11 bases identical to TRBD1. This CDR3 is 13 amino acids long. The junction had 0 bases not matched to a gene; V was cut back by 6 bases and J by 5 bases. CDR3 DNA sequence: TGTGCCAGCAGGGACAGGGGGCACAATGAGCAGTTCTTC. This sequence encodes CASRDRGHNEQFF.

This rearrangement joins TRBV6-2 or TRBV6-3 to TRBJ2-7; D is unresolved. Trimming pared 7 bases from V and 0 bases from J, leaving 22 bases between. The germline V gene has CDR1 MNHEY and CDR2 SVGEGT. This CDR3 has 17 amino acids. The CDR3 DNA reads as TGTGCCAGCACGGAAGGACCTTTCGGCAGTTACTCCTACGAGCAGTACTTC. This encodes CASTEGPFGSYSYEQYF.

This clonotype was observed a handful of times. The chain combines TRBV5-1 with TRBJ2-7, with no clear D. V lost 3 bases and J lost 0, with 13 bases in between. In germline, CDR1 is SGHRS, CDR2 YFSETQ. The CDR3 covers 15 residues. In nucleotides, the CDR3 is TGCGCCAGCAGCTCGCTCTATGAAGGCTCCTACGAGCAGTACTTC. The encoded protein is CASSSLYEGSYEQYF.

Concerning this clonotype itself: A read error is possible here, since a much larger clone lies one base away. This CDR3 reads CAISRGETEQYF. The CDR3 nucleotides read TGTGCCATCAGTCGAGGCGAGACTGAGCAGTACTTC. The rearrangement joins TRBV10-3 to TRBJ2-1; D is unresolved. The tail of the sequence fits TRBJ2-7 better, so the J call may be wrong. CDR1 is ENHRY, CDR2 SYGVKD, per germline. CDR3 length: 12 residues.